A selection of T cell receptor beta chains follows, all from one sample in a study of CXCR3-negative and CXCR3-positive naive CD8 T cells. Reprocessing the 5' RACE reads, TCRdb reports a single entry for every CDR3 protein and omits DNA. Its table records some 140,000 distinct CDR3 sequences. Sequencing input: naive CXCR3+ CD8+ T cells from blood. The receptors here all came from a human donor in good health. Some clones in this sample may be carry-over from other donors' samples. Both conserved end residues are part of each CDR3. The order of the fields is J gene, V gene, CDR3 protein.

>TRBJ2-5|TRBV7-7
CATQAPDVRETQYF
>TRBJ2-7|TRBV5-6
CASSLTAGNYEQYF
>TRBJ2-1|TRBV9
CASTVGGGAPDNEQFF
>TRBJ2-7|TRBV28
CASSFSPTGRRCEQYF
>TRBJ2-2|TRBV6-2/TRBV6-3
CARSYGSPNTGELFF
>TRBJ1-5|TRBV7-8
CASSLVPRREYSNQPQHF
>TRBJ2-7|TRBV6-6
CASRDRESYEQYF
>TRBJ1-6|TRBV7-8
CASSSTVSNSPLHF
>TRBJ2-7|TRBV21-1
CASSKKRKRGSSYEQYF
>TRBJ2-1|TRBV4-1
CASSQAMSFYNEQFF
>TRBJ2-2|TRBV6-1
CASSVLGTGELFF
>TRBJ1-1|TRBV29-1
CSVQQGSNTEAFF
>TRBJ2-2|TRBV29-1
CSVEDITGGPSGELFF
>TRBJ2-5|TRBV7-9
CASVRLEETQYF
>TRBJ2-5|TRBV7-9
CASSQEGAFQETQYF
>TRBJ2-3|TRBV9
CASSGGLASFTDTQYF
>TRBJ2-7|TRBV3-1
CASSARDTRWEQYF
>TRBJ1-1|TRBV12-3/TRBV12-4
CASSSTGRGTEAFF